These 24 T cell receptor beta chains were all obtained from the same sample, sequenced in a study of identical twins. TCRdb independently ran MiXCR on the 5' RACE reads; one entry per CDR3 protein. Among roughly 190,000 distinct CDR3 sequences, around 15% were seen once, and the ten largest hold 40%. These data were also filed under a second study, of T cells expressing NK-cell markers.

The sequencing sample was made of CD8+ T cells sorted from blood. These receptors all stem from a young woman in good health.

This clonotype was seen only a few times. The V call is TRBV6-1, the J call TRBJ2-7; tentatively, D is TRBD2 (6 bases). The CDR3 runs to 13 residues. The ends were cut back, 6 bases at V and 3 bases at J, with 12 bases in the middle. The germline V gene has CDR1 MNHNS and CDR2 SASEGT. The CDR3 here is CASRTPDYYEQYF. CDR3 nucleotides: TGTGCCAGCAGGACTCCGGACTACTACGAGCAGTACTTC.

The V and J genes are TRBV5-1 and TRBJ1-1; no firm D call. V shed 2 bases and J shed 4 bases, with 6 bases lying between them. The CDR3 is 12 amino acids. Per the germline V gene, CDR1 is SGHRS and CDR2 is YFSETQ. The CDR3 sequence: CASSFWGTEAFF. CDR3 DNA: TGCGCCAGCAGCTTCTGGGGCACTGAAGCTTTCTTT.

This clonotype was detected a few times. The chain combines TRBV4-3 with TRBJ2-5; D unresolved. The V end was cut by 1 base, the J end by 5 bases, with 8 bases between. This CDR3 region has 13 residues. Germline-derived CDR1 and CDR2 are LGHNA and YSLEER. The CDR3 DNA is TGCGCCAGCAGCCAAGTGGCCGGGGAGACCCAGTACTTC. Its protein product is CASSQVAGETQYF.

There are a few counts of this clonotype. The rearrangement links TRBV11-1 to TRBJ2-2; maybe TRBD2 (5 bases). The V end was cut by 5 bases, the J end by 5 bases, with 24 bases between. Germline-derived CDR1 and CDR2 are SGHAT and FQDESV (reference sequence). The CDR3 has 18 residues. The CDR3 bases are TGTGCCAGCAGCCGACTAAGCACCGGGCGGCGGGTGACCGGGGAGCTGTTTTTT. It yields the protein CASSRLSTGRRVTGELFF.

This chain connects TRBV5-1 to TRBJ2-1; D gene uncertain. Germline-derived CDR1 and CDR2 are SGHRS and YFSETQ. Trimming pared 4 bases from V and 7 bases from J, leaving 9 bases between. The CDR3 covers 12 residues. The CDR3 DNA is TGCGCCAGCAGCGGCGGCCTTAATGAGCAGTTCTTC. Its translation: CASSGGLNEQFF.

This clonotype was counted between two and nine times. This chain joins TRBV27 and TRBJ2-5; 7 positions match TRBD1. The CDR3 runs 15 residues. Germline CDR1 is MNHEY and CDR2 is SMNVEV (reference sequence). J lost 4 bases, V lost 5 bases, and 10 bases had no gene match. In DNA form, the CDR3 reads TGTGCCAGCAGTCCCCGACAGGGCGAAGTAGAGACCCAGTACTTC. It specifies CASSPRQGEVETQYF.

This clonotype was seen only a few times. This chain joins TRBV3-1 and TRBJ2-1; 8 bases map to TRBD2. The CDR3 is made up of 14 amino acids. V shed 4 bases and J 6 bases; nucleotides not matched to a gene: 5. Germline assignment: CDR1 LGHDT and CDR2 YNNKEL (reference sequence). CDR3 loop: CASSLIAGLNEQFF. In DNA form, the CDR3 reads TGTGCCAGCAGCCTAATAGCGGGACTCAATGAGCAGTTCTTC.

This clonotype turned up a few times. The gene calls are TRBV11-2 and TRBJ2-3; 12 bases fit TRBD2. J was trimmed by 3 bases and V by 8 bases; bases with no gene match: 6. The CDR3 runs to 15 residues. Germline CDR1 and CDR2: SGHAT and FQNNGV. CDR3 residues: CASEFLAGGTDTQYF. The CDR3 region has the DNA TGTGCCAGCGAATTCCTAGCGGGGGGGACAGATACGCAGTATTTT.

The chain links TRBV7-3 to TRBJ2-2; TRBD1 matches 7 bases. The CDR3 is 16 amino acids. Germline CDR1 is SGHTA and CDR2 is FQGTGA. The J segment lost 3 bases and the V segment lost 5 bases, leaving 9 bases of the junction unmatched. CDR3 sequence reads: CASSPSTGVYTGELFF. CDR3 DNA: TGTGCCAGCAGCCCAAGTACAGGGGTTTACACCGGGGAGCTGTTTTTT.

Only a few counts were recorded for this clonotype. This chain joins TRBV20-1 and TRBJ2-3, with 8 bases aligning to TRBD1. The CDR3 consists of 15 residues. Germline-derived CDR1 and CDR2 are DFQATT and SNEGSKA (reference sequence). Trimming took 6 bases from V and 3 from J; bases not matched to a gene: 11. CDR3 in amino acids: CSAPSRTGGTDTQYF. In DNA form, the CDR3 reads TGCAGTGCCCCGTCCCGCACAGGGGGAACAGATACGCAGTATTTT.

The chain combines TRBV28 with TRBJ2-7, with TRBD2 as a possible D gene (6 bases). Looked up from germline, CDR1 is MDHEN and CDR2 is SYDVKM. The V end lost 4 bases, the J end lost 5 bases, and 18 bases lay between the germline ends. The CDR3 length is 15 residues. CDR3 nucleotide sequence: TGTGCCAGCAGTTCCCCCCGGCTAGCGCTTGACGAGCAGTACTTC. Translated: CASSSPRLALDEQYF.

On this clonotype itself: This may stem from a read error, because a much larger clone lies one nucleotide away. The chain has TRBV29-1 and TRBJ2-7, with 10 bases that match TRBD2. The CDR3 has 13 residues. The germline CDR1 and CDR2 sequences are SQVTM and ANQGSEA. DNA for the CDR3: TGCAACGTTTTGGGGACTAGCGTGAGCGAGCAGTACTTC. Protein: CNVLGTSVSEQYF.

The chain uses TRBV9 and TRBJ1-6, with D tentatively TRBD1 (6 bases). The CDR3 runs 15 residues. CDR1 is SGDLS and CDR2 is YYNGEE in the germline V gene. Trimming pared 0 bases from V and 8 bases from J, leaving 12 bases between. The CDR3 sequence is CASSVVGGIDSPLHF. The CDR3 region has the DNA TGTGCCAGCAGCGTAGTCGGGGGCATCGATTCACCCCTCCACTTT. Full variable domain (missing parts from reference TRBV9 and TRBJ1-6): DSGVTQTPKHLITATGQRVTLRCSPRSGDLSVYWYQQSLDQGLQFLIQYYNGEERAKGNILERFSAQQFPDLHSELNLSSLELGDSALYFCASSVVGGIDSPLHFGNGTRLTVT.

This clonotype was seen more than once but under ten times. The CDR3 region has the DNA TGTGCTAGTGGTTTGGTACTTCTAGCGGGAGGGCCGGGGGAGACCCAGTACTTC. Its protein is CASGLVLLAGGPGETQYF. The V and J genes are TRBV12-5 and TRBJ2-5, with TRBD2 identical over 12 bases. The length of the CDR3 is 18 residues. Germline V gene sequence: CDR1 LGHNT, CDR2 FRNRAP. The ends lost 0 bases at V and 5 bases at J; junction bases unmatched: 10.

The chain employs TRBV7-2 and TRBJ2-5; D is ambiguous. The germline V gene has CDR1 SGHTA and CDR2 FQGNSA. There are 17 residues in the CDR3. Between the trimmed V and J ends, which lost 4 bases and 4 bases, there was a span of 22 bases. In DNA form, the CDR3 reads TGTGCCAGCAGCTCTAGTCCTCGGCTCCCTTTGGTAGAGACCCAGTACTTC. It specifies CASSSSPRLPLVETQYF.

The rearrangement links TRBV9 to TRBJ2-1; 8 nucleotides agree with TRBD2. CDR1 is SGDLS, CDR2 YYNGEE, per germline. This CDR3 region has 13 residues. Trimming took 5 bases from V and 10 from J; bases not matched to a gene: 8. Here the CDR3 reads CASSPGGGNEQFF. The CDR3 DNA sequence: TGTGCCAGCAGTCCGGGGGGGGGGAACGAGCAGTTCTTC.

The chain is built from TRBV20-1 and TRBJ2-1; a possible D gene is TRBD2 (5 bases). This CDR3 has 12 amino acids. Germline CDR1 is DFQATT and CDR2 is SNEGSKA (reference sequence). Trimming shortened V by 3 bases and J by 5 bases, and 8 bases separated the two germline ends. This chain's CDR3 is CSASPTNNEQFF. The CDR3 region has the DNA TGCAGTGCTAGCCCGACTAACAATGAGCAGTTCTTC.

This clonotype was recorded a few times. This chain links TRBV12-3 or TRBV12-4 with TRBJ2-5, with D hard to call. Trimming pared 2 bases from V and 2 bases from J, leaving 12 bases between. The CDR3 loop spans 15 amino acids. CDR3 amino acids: CASSLRSRFQETQYF. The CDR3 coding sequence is TGTGCCAGCAGTTTAAGGTCGCGGTTTCAAGAGACCCAGTACTTC.

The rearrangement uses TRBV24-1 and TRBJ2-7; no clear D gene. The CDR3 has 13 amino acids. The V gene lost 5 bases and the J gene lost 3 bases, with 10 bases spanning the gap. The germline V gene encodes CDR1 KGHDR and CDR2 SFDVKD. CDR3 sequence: CATSVGIGYEQYF. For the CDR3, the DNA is TGTGCCACCAGTGTCGGTATCGGCTACGAGCAGTACTTC.

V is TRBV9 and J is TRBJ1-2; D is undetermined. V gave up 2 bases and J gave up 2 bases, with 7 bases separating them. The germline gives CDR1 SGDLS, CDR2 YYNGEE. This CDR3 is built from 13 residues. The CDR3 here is CASSVGRNYGYTF. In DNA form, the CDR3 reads TGTGCCAGCAGCGTCGGTAGGAACTATGGCTACACCTTC.

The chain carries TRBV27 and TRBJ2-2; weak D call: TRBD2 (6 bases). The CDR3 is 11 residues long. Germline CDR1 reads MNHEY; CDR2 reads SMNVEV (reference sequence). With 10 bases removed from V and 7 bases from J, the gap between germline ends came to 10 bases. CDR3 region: CATMGGGELFF. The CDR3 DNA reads TGTGCCACCATGGGGGGCGGGGAGCTGTTTTTT.

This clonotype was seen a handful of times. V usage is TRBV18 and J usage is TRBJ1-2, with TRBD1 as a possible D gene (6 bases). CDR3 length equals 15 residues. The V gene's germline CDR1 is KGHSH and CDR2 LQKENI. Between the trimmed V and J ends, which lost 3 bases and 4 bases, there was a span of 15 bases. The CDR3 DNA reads TGTGCCAGCTCACCTCAAAAGGGACAAGGCTATGGCTACACCTTC. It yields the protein CASSPQKGQGYGYTF.

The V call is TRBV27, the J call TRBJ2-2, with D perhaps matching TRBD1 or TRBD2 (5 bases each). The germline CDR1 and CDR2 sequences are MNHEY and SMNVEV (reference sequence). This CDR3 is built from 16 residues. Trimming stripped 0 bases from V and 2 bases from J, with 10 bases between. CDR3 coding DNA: TGTGCCAGCAGTTTATCGACCGGGGCCAACACCGGGGAGCTGTTTTTT. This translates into CASSLSTGANTGELFF.

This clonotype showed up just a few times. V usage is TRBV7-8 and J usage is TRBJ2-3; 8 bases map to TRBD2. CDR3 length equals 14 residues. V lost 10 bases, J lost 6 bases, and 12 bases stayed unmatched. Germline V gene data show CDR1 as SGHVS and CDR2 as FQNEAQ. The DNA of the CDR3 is TGTGCCACCAAAGCGGGGGCGGGTGAGGATACGCAGTATTTT. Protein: CATKAGAGEDTQYF.